One and the same sample provided the 31 T cell receptor beta chains below, sequenced in a study of blood T cell repertoires in COVID-19. Measured with immunoSEQ multiplex PCR; TCRdb has only the in-frame clones, and not every one. The sample has 70,000 to 75,000 clones; more than 75% are singletons. Sequenced: peripheral blood. These receptors were collected from a human donor in a cohort sampled during active COVID-19.

The chain uses TRBV2 and TRBJ1-2; 10 bases are a match to TRBD1. Trimming took 7 bases from V and 8 from J; bases not matched to a gene: 7. This CDR3 contains 13 residues. Per the germline V gene, CDR1 is SNHLY and CDR2 is FYNNEI. CDR3 protein: CASMGDRGFGYTF. The DNA for the CDR3 is TGTGCCAGCATGGGGGACAGGGGCTTCGGCTACACCTTC.

This clone was recorded once. The genes are TRBV2 and TRBJ1-1; TRBD1 agrees at 9 bases. The CDR3 loop spans 15 amino acids. The V gene's germline CDR1 is SNHLY and CDR2 FYNNEI. The junction had 9 bases not matched to a gene; V was cut back by 6 bases and J by 4 bases. The CDR3 nucleotides read TGTGCCAGCAGCCCCGGGACAGGGTTTGGCACTGAAGCTTTCTTT. Its protein product is CASSPGTGFGTEAFF.

The CDR3, as DNA: TGTGCCAGCAGCTTAGCCAGGGAGGCCGGGGAGCTGTTTTTT. It is translated as CASSLAREAGELFF. The V and J genes are TRBV7-2 and TRBJ2-2; D may be TRBD2 (6 bases). Deletions cut 0 bases from V and 6 bases from J, with 8 bases between. The CDR3 totals 14 residues. Germline V gene sequence: CDR1 SGHTA, CDR2 FQGNSA.

This sequence joins TRBV7-2 and TRBJ2-3; TRBD1 is a possible D gene (5 bases). This CDR3 contains 14 residues. Germline V gives CDR1 SGHTA, CDR2 FQGNSA. V was pared by 2 bases and J by 5 bases, with 11 bases between. CDR3 nucleotide sequence: TGTGCCAGCAGCTTAAACTCAGGGATAGATACGCAGTATTTT. It encodes CASSLNSGIDTQYF.

The V and J genes are TRBV6-2 or TRBV6-3 and TRBJ2-7; unclear D gene. This CDR3 has 14 residues. Germline V gene data show CDR1 as MNHEY and CDR2 as SVGEGT. The V gene lost 2 bases and the J gene lost 4 bases, with 12 bases spanning the gap. CDR3 region: CASSYGPPIYEQYF. The CDR3 DNA reads as TGTGCCAGCAGTTACGGGCCACCAATATACGAGCAGTACTTC.

The chain links TRBV28 to TRBJ1-2, with TRBD1 matching over 11 bases. Looked up from germline, CDR1 is MDHEN and CDR2 is SYDVKM. This CDR3 has 16 residues. With V trimmed by 3 bases and J by 5 bases, 8 bases remained unmatched. CDR3 sequence: CASSFQDRGQQYGYTF. The CDR3 bases are TGTGCCAGCAGTTTCCAGGACAGGGGGCAGCAATATGGCTACACCTTC.

This chain links TRBV24-1 with TRBJ1-5, with D possibly being TRBD1 (6 bases). The CDR3 extends over 14 amino acids. Germline CDR1 reads KGHDR; CDR2 reads SFDVKD. Trimming took off 4 bases at V and 5 bases at J, with 11 bases between the two ends. The CDR3 nucleotides read TGTGCCACCAGTGACCCTGGACAGTATCAGCCCCAGCATTTT. It specifies CATSDPGQYQPQHF.

The gene calls are TRBV15 and TRBJ1-2; 11 positions agree with TRBD1. Trimming at V came to 5 bases and at J to 4 bases, leaving 6 bases not matched to a gene. The CDR3 runs 15 residues. In germline, CDR1 is LNHNV, CDR2 YYDKDF (reference sequence). This CDR3 is CATSEGTGGGYGYTF. The CDR3 DNA follows: TGTGCCACCAGCGAGGGGACAGGGGGGGGCTATGGCTACACCTTC.

The chain links TRBV28 to TRBJ2-7; TRBD2 is a possible D gene (6 bases). The CDR3 has 14 amino acids. V was pared by 2 bases and J by 4 bases, with 12 bases between. CDR1 is MDHEN, CDR2 SYDVKM, per germline. The CDR3 DNA follows: TGTGCCAGCAGTTTAGTGGAGGGCCCTTACGAGCAGTACTTC. This encodes CASSLVEGPYEQYF.

This chain uses TRBV4-3 with TRBJ1-2; D is possibly TRBD1 (5 bases). The CDR3 is 12 residues long. V shed 0 bases and J shed 8 bases, with 7 bases lying between them. Germline CDR1 reads LGHNA; CDR2 reads YSLEER. CDR3 in amino acids: CASSQDRGGYTF. The CDR3 DNA is TGCGCCAGCAGCCAAGATAGGGGCGGCTACACCTTC.

This chain joins TRBV7-2 and TRBJ2-3; 8 nucleotides line up with TRBD2. The CDR3 length is 15 residues. In germline, CDR1 is SGHTA, CDR2 FQGNSA. With V trimmed by 2 bases and J by 4 bases, 5 bases remained unmatched. The CDR3 region has the DNA TGTGCCAGCAGCTTACAAGCGGGAGAGGCAGATACGCAGTATTTT. It specifies CASSLQAGEADTQYF.

This clone is a singleton in its sample. The rearrangement links TRBV18 to TRBJ2-3, with TRBD1 matching over 9 bases. CDR3 size: 14 residues. The V segment lost 4 bases and the J segment 3 bases; nucleotides outside the gene matches: 2. Germline values: CDR1 KGHSH, CDR2 LQKENI. CDR3 in DNA: TGTGCCAGCTCACGGGACAGGGAAACAGATACGCAGTATTTT. Protein product: CASSRDRETDTQYF.

The chain has TRBV3-1 (or the pseudogene TRBV3-2) and TRBJ2-2; D possibly corresponds to TRBD2 (6 bases). This CDR3 has 16 residues. V lost 3 bases and J 2 bases, leaving 13 bases between the germline ends. CDR1 LGHDT and CDR2 YNNKEL come from the germline V gene (reference sequence). The CDR3 loop is CASSQTGTFNTGELFF. The DNA for the CDR3 is TGTGCCAGCAGCCAGACGGGGACTTTTAACACCGGGGAGCTGTTTTTT.

V usage is TRBV24-1 and J usage is TRBJ2-1; D perhaps matches TRBD1 (6 bases). V was pared by 6 bases and J by 0 bases, with 14 bases between. The germline V gene has CDR1 KGHDR and CDR2 SFDVKD. The CDR3 is 16 residues long. For the CDR3, the DNA is TGTGCCACCAGTACGCTCCCAGGGGACTCCTACAATGAGCAGTTCTTC. Translation gives CATSTLPGDSYNEQFF.

V is TRBV3-1 (or the pseudogene TRBV3-2) and J is TRBJ2-3, with a possible D match to TRBD2 (5 bases). The CDR3 sequence is 15 residues long. V lost 0 bases, J lost 3 bases, and 10 bases lay in between. The germline V gene has CDR1 LGHDT and CDR2 YNNKEL (reference sequence). CDR3 region: CASSQEGLETDTQYF. The CDR3 region has the DNA TGTGCCAGCAGCCAAGAAGGACTGGAAACAGATACGCAGTATTTT.

The rearrangement links TRBV6-2 or TRBV6-3 to TRBJ2-2; 7 nucleotides align to TRBD1. J gave up 7 bases and V 4 bases, and 24 bases lay outside the gene matches. The CDR3 length is 20 residues. The germline V gene has CDR1 MNHEY and CDR2 SVGEGT. CDR3 residues: CASSFPAPPFTRGLSGELFF. The CDR3 DNA reads TGTGCCAGCAGTTTTCCCGCCCCACCCTTCACTAGGGGGCTTAGCGGGGAGCTGTTTTTT.

This sequence joins TRBV7-2 and TRBJ2-1; 12 bases agree with TRBD2. The V and J ends lost 1 base and 4 bases, in that order; junction bases with no gene match: 2. This CDR3 contains 16 residues. CDR1 is SGHTA and CDR2 is FQGNSA in the germline V gene. The CDR3 sequence is CASSLGGTSGYNEQFF. The CDR3 nucleotides read TGTGCCAGCAGCTTAGGAGGGACTAGCGGGTACAATGAGCAGTTCTTC.

The rearrangement links TRBV5-1 to TRBJ2-7, with D possibly matching TRBD2 (5 bases). Germline V gene lookup returns CDR1 SGHRS and CDR2 YFSETQ. Trimming cost V 2 bases and J 5 bases, with 14 bases left between them. This CDR3 contains 14 residues. The CDR3 is CASSLTGVSDEQYF. The CDR3 DNA sequence: TGCGCCAGCAGCTTAACCGGGGTGAGCGACGAGCAGTACTTC. The whole variable domain, remainder taken from reference TRBV5-1 and TRBJ2-7, is KAGVTQTPRYLIKTRGQQVTLSCSPISGHRSVSWYQQTPGQGLQFLFEYFSETQRNKGNFPGRFSGRQFSNSRSEMNVSTLELGDSALYLCASSLTGVSDEQYFGPGTRLTVT.

The chain combines TRBV3-1 (or the pseudogene TRBV3-2) with TRBJ2-1; the match to TRBD2 covers 7 bases. Germline V gene lookup returns CDR1 LGHDT and CDR2 YNNKEL (reference sequence). J was trimmed by 12 bases and V by 0 bases; bases with no gene match: 5. This CDR3 comprises 13 residues. The CDR3 reads CASSQESGGRQFF. The CDR3 DNA follows: TGTGCCAGCAGCCAAGAATCTGGCGGGAGGCAGTTCTTC.

The chain carries TRBV13 and TRBJ2-7; weak D call: TRBD1 (6 bases). Trimming took off 4 bases at V and 6 bases at J, with 13 bases between the two ends. CDR3 length equals 13 residues. The germline V gene encodes CDR1 PRHDT and CDR2 FYEKMQ (reference sequence). The CDR3 loop reads CASSSQQGREQYF. CDR3 nucleotides: TGTGCCAGCAGCTCGCAACAGGGACGCGAGCAGTACTTC.

The genes are TRBV4-3 and TRBJ2-3; 8 bases match TRBD1. J gave up 1 base and V 3 bases, and 6 bases lay outside the gene matches. CDR1 and CDR2 (germline): LGHNA, YSLEER. This CDR3 is 16 amino acids long. CDR3 residues: CASSHYNRGGTDTQYF. In DNA form, the CDR3 reads TGCGCCAGCAGCCACTATAACAGGGGGGGCACAGATACGCAGTATTTT.

The CDR3 bases are TGCGCCAGCAGCCAAGATGGGGCTAGCGGGAGATACTTTCCGGAGACCCAGTACTTC. Protein: CASSQDGASGRYFPETQYF. This chain joins TRBV4-1 and TRBJ2-5; 10 bases map to TRBD2. V dropped 0 bases and J dropped 5; count of bases not matched to a gene: 15. Germline V CDR1 and CDR2: MGHRA, YSYEKL. This CDR3 comprises 19 residues.

The chain recombines TRBV6-1 with TRBJ2-5, with D possibly TRBD2 on 5 matching bases. The CDR3 contains 15 residues. Germline values: CDR1 MNHNS, CDR2 SASEGT. V was trimmed by 3 bases and J by 0 bases, leaving 11 bases between them. The CDR3 is CASSDDYLYQETQYF. DNA of the CDR3: TGTGCCAGCAGTGATGACTACCTGTACCAAGAGACCCAGTACTTC.

The V and J genes are TRBV19 and TRBJ1-2, with D possibly matching TRBD1 (5 bases). CDR3 length equals 13 residues. Between the trimmed V and J ends, which lost 7 bases and 2 bases, there was a span of 11 bases. Germline V gives CDR1 LNHDA, CDR2 SQIVND (reference sequence). The DNA for the CDR3 is TGTGCCAGTAATCCGGGGGAAAACTATGGCTACACCTTC. Its protein is CASNPGENYGYTF.

V is TRBV29-1 and J is TRBJ2-3; tentatively, D is TRBD1 (5 bases). Germline CDR1 reads SQVTM; CDR2 reads ANQGSEA. The V end was cut by 6 bases, the J end by 2 bases, with 12 bases between. This CDR3 region has 13 residues. The CDR3 reads CSVKQVLTDTQYF. In nucleotides, the CDR3 is TGCAGCGTAAAACAGGTACTCACAGATACGCAGTATTTT.

The rearrangement links TRBV6-5 to TRBJ2-2; perhaps TRBD2 as D (6 bases). The CDR3 sequence is 15 residues long. Germline CDR1 reads MNHEY; CDR2 reads SVGAGI. V lost 7 bases and J 7 bases, leaving 19 bases between the germline ends. CDR3 sequence (DNA): TGTGCCAGCATCAGGACGGGGGTCGGGAGCGGGGAGCTGTTTTTT. It translates to CASIRTGVGSGELFF.

The gene calls are TRBV28 and TRBJ1-6; D uncertain. Germline-derived CDR1 and CDR2 are MDHEN and SYDVKM. The CDR3 is made up of 14 amino acids. V lost 8 bases and J 6 bases, leaving 14 bases between the germline ends. The CDR3 reads CASGTGRRNSPLHF. CDR3 sequence (DNA): TGTGCCAGCGGAACCGGGAGGCGTAATTCACCCCTCCACTTT.

The rearrangement uses TRBV19 and TRBJ1-1; 7 nucleotides agree with TRBD1. The CDR3 length is 13 residues. V trimming: 3 bases; J trimming: 6 bases; junction bases outside the gene matches: 4. The germline CDR1 and CDR2 sequences are LNHDA and SQIVND (reference sequence). The CDR3 sequence is CASSIGQGAEAFF. CDR3 in DNA: TGTGCCAGTAGTATCGGCCAGGGGGCTGAAGCTTTCTTT.

V usage is TRBV24-1 and J usage is TRBJ2-7; perhaps TRBD2 as D (6 bases). Germline V gene lookup returns CDR1 KGHDR and CDR2 SFDVKD. The ends were cut back, 4 bases at V and 6 bases at J, with 9 bases in the middle. The CDR3 has 12 amino acids. The CDR3 sequence is CATSEGSGEQYF. The CDR3 region has the DNA TGTGCCACCAGTGAAGGTAGCGGCGAGCAGTACTTC.

This chain uses TRBV7-9 with TRBJ2-5, with 16 nucleotides matching TRBD2. The length of the CDR3 is 17 residues. Trimming at V came to 5 bases and at J to 5 bases, leaving 8 bases not matched to a gene. The germline V gene encodes CDR1 SEHNR and CDR2 FQNEAQ (reference sequence). This CDR3 is CASSPGTSGRARETQYF. Written as DNA, the CDR3 is TGTGCCAGCAGCCCGGGGACTAGCGGGAGGGCCCGGGAGACCCAGTACTTC.

V is TRBV7-9 and J is TRBJ2-2, with 11 bases that match TRBD2. Germline loops: CDR1 SEHNR, CDR2 FQNEAQ (reference sequence). The CDR3 consists of 16 residues. The J segment lost 5 bases and the V segment lost 2 bases, leaving 4 bases of the junction unmatched. The CDR3 sequence: CASSLRLAGLTGELFF. CDR3 nucleotide sequence: TGTGCCAGCAGCTTAAGACTAGCGGGATTGACCGGGGAGCTGTTTTTT.